This T cell receptor beta chain was captured by sequencing in a study of cytomegalovirus exposure and HLA in healthy donors. Study-wide results and limits: HLA alleles showed associations with some 15,000 TCR beta sequences in a later analysis, at a 0.05 false discovery rate. Most TCR sequences were rare, but some public TCRs occurred in many donors.

With 1 base clipped from V and 2 bases from J, the junction kept 13 bases outside the gene matches. CDR1 and CDR2 (germline): LGHNA, YNFKEQ. The CDR3 is made up of 19 amino acids. Notes on this clone: Its matching antigen is unknown.

There were likely unrecorded immune exposures, though donors were nominally healthy when sampled. The PCR contained 60 Vbeta and 13 Jbeta primers. Measured with immunoSEQ multiplex PCR; TCRdb has only the in-frame clones, and not every one. The sample holds roughly 150,000 clones, 73% seen once. Input material: PBMCs. The rearrangement links TRBV4-2 to TRBJ2-5; 10 nucleotides align to TRBD2. This sequence originates from a woman aged 18 to 35 in good health and CMV-seropositive. The CDR3 loop reads CASSQVYQGAGGHQETQYF. CDR3 in DNA: TGTGCCAGCAGCCAAGTCTACCAAGGAGCGGGGGGGCATCAAGAGACCCAGTACTTC.